This section outlines one T cell receptor (beta chain) sequence together with its context. This sample is drawn from a study of blood T cell repertoires in COVID-19. Study in general: The study drew acute and convalescent COVID-19 samples from the United States, Italy and Spain.

Germline CDR1 is KGHSH and CDR2 is LQKENI. V shed 6 bases, J shed 2 bases, and the junction held 1 base outside the gene matches. The CDR3 is 13 amino acids. The table came from immunoSEQ multiplex PCR; TCRdb's copy has only in-frame clones and leaves some out. The sample has nearly 300,000 clones, around 88% seen once. The V gene is TRBV18, the J gene TRBJ2-5, with TRBD1 identical over 9 bases. This TCR was recovered from a woman younger than 45 who had recovered from COVID-19. Specimen: peripheral blood. The CDR3 DNA reads TGTGCCAGCTCGACAGGGGGTCAAGAGACCCAGTACTTC. It is translated as CASSTGGQETQYF.